These T cell receptor beta chains were read from a single sample in a study of T cell responses to AZD1222 COVID-19 vaccine. Generated by immunoSEQ multiplex PCR, the TCRdb table keeps only in-frame clones and is missing some. Altogether about 140,000 clones are present, 85% to 90% being singletons, with the ten largest covering roughly 1.5%. The specimen was peripheral blood, collected on day 0 of AZD1222 vaccination. Source of these receptors: an adult in good health. The CDR3 runs from the conserved cysteine through the conserved F or W. The D gene is left open where the match is weak. Only part of the rows carry a size: once, few, many, or a class if the clone is expanded.

len: 14
abundance: few
d_gene: NA
j_gene: TRBJ2-7
v_gene: TRBV7-9
CDR3aa: CASSSTRTAYEQYF
CDR3nt: TGTGCCAGCAGCTCGACACGCACAGCTTACGAGCAGTACTTC

len: 13
abundance: few
d_gene: NA
j_gene: TRBJ1-5
v_gene: TRBV27
CDR3aa: CASRSGQNQPQHF
CDR3nt: TGTGCCAGCAGGTCCGGACAGAATCAGCCCCAGCATTTT

len: 15
abundance: NA
d_gene: TRBD1
j_gene: TRBJ1-6
v_gene: TRBV9
CDR3aa: CASSPSGTDNSPLHF
CDR3nt: TGTGCCAGCAGCCCCTCCGGGACAGATAATTCACCCCTCCACTTT

len: 15
abundance: NA
d_gene: NA
j_gene: TRBJ2-7
v_gene: TRBV7-9
CDR3aa: CASSSTGISSYEQYF
CDR3nt: TGTGCCAGCAGCTCTACAGGGATAAGCTCCTACGAGCAGTACTTC

len: 13
abundance: NA
d_gene: NA
j_gene: TRBJ2-2
v_gene: TRBV28
CDR3aa: CAIGITNTGELFF
CDR3nt: TGTGCCATCGGGATCACGAACACCGGGGAGCTGTTTTTT

len: 17
abundance: NA
d_gene: TRBD1
j_gene: TRBJ1-5
v_gene: TRBV7-2
CDR3aa: CASSKDRSSGGNQPQHF
CDR3nt: TGTGCCAGCAGCAAGGACAGGTCATCGGGTGGCAATCAGCCCCAGCATTTT

len: 15
abundance: once
d_gene: NA
j_gene: TRBJ1-2
v_gene: TRBV9
CDR3aa: CASSVEPGVGYGYTF
CDR3nt: TGTGCCAGCAGCGTAGAGCCGGGGGTAGGCTATGGCTACACCTTC

len: 14
abundance: once
d_gene: NA
j_gene: TRBJ2-5
v_gene: TRBV2
CDR3aa: CASSEVQRGQTQYF
CDR3nt: TGTGCCAGCAGTGAAGTCCAGAGGGGTCAGACCCAGTACTTC

len: 14
abundance: once
d_gene: NA
j_gene: TRBJ1-4
v_gene: TRBV5-4
CDR3aa: CASRQTATNEKLFF
CDR3nt: TGTGCCAGCAGGCAGACAGCAACTAATGAAAAACTGTTTTTT

len: 18
abundance: NA
d_gene: NA
j_gene: TRBJ2-3
v_gene: TRBV9
CDR3aa: CASSSRAGEGARTDTQYF
CDR3nt: TGTGCCAGCAGCTCGAGAGCCGGGGAGGGGGCCCGCACAGATACGCAGTATTTT